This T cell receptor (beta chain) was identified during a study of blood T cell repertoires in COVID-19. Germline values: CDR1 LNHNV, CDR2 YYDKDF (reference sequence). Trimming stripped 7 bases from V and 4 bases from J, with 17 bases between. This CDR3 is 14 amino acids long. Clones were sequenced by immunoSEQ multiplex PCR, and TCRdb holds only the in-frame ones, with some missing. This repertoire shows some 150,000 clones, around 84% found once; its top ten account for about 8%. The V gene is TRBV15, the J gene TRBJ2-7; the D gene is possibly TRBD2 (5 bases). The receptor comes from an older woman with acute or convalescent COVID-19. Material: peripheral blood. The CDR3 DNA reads TGTGCCACCATGCTGGGGAGAGGAGCATACGAGCAGTACTTC. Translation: CATMLGRGAYEQYF.